Each of the 23 T cell receptor beta chains below was sequenced from the same sample in a study of T cell responses to AZD1222 COVID-19 vaccine. Sequencing was performed with immunoSEQ multiplex PCR; in TCRdb, only in-frame clones are kept and a portion is missing. There are under 150,000 clones in the sample; about 90% occur only once, and roughly 7.4% lies in the top ten. The sequencing used peripheral blood, collected on day 0 of AZD1222 vaccination. The receptor set was obtained from an adult in good health.

The chain uses TRBV5-5 and TRBJ2-1; D possibly corresponds to TRBD2 (5 bases). CDR3 size: 15 residues. The germline V gene has CDR1 SGHKS and CDR2 YYEKEE (reference sequence). Trimming shortened V by 0 bases and J by 5 bases, and 12 bases separated the two germline ends. The CDR3 loop is CASSLVGLANNEQFF. In DNA, the CDR3 is TGTGCCAGCAGCTTGGTAGGGTTAGCGAACAATGAGCAGTTCTTC.

This clone was observed a handful of times. V gene TRBV27 combines with J gene TRBJ2-7; D remains unclear. The CDR3 covers 13 residues. Per germline, CDR1 MNHEY and CDR2 SMNVEV (reference sequence). Between the trimmed V and J ends, which lost 3 bases and 3 bases, there was a span of 9 bases. This CDR3 is CASSFGISYEQYF. The CDR3 DNA follows: TGTGCCAGCAGTTTCGGAATAAGCTACGAGCAGTACTTC.

As concerns this clone: One junction end does not reproduce the germline sequence, and a read error may be involved. The genes are TRBV13 and TRBJ2-7; D is uncertain. The CDR3 contains 15 residues. Germline lookup yields CDR1 PRHDT and CDR2 FYEKMQ (reference sequence). CDR3 sequence: CASSLAGSIPYEQYF. The CDR3, as DNA: TGTGCCAGCAGTTTAGCCGGGTCGATCCCCTACGAGCAGTACTTC. The variable domain in full, completed from reference TRBV13 and TRBJ2-7, reads AAGVIQSPRHLIKEKRETATLKCYPIPRHDTVYWYQQGPGQDPQFLISFYEKMQSDKGSIPDRFSAQQFSDYHSELNMSSLELGDSALYFCASSLAGSIPYEQYFGPGTRLTVT.

This clone was recorded once. The chain carries TRBV7-2 and TRBJ1-6; D is unresolved. The CDR3 is made up of 14 amino acids. V was trimmed by 6 bases and J by 5 bases, leaving 11 bases between them. Per the germline V gene, CDR1 is SGHTA and CDR2 is FQGNSA. The CDR3 loop is CASRPDLDNSPLHF. DNA for the CDR3: TGTGCCAGCAGACCGGACCTAGATAATTCACCCCTCCACTTT.

The gene calls are TRBV6-5 and TRBJ1-1; D might be TRBD1 (5 bases). V was clipped by 0 bases and J by 11 bases, with 16 bases between them. CDR1 and CDR2 (germline): MNHEY, SVGAGI. This CDR3 region has 14 residues. The CDR3 protein is CASSYSAGRGRAFF. The DNA of the CDR3 is TGTGCCAGCAGTTACTCGGCCGGGCGGGGGAGGGCTTTCTTT.

The chain has TRBV6-5 and TRBJ1-1; no clear D. CDR1 is MNHEY, CDR2 SVGAGI, per germline. The CDR3 has 13 residues. Trimming stripped 7 bases from V and 5 bases from J, with 14 bases between. CDR3 sequence (DNA): TGTGCCAGCATCCGGTTTGGGAGGACTGAAGCTTTCTTT. Its protein product is CASIRFGRTEAFF.

CDR3 in DNA: TGTGCCACACATCTCCAAGGGACAGCCACCTCACCCCTCCACTTT. Translation gives CATHLQGTATSPLHF. V and J are TRBV5-6 and TRBJ1-6, with 7 bases identical to TRBD1. Germline V gene lookup returns CDR1 SGHDT and CDR2 YYEEEE. V dropped 9 bases and J dropped 10; count of bases not matched to a gene: 16. This CDR3 region has 15 residues.

The CDR3 DNA sequence: TGTGCCAGCAGCTCTACCCCGAATTCTTTTTGGACTAACCAAGAGACCCAGTACTTC. This codes for CASSSTPNSFWTNQETQYF. The genes are TRBV7-8 and TRBJ2-5, with D possibly TRBD2 on 6 matching bases. The CDR3 sequence is 19 residues long. Trimming took 4 bases from V and 0 from J, leaving 24 bases between them. From germline, CDR1 is SGHVS and CDR2 FQNEAQ. Full variable domain (rest looked up from reference TRBV7-8 and TRBJ2-5): GAGVSQSPRYKVAKRGQDVALRCDPISGHVSLFWYQQALGQGPEFLTYFQNEAQLDKSGLPSDRFFAERPEGSVSTLKIQRTQQEDSAVYLCASSSTPNSFWTNQETQYFGPGTRLLVL.

This clone has only a few counts. The chain carries TRBV24-1 and TRBJ1-3, with D unclear. CDR3 length: 14 residues. V was trimmed by 8 bases and J by 0 bases, leaving 10 bases between them. The germline V gene has CDR1 KGHDR and CDR2 SFDVKD. CDR3 bases: TGTGCCACCACCGCTTTAAGCTCTGGAAACACCATATATTTT. Translating it yields CATTALSSGNTIYF.

The rearrangement joins TRBV5-4 to TRBJ1-2; TRBD1 is a possible D gene (6 bases). The V gene lost 6 bases and the J gene lost 8 bases, with 20 bases spanning the gap. This CDR3 comprises 14 residues. Germline CDR1 is SGHNT and CDR2 is YYREEE (reference sequence). The DNA of the CDR3 is TGTGCCAGCAACAGCTTTATAACAGGGAAGGGCTACACCTTC. Its translation: CASNSFITGKGYTF. The variable domain in full, completed from reference TRBV5-4 and TRBJ1-2, reads ETGVTQSPTHLIKTRGQQVTLRCSSQSGHNTVSWYQQALGQGPQFIFQYYREEENGRGNFPPRFSGLQFPNYSSELNVNALELDDSALYLCASNSFITGKGYTFGSGTRLTVV.

This clone came up a few times. The chain has TRBV7-9 and TRBJ2-1; no definite D call. There are 11 residues in the CDR3. The V end was cut by 3 bases, the J end by 6 bases, with 3 bases between. Germline V lookup: CDR1 SEHNR, CDR2 FQNEAQ (reference sequence). CDR3 sequence reads: CASSFINEQFF. CDR3 DNA sequence: TGTGCCAGCAGCTTCATCAATGAGCAGTTCTTC.

The chain's CDR3 is CASSLLQGLGETQYF. The CDR3 DNA sequence: TGTGCCAGCAGCTTGTTGCAGGGGCTTGGAGAGACCCAGTACTTC. The chain combines TRBV5-5 with TRBJ2-5; possibly TRBD1 for D (6 bases). Trimming removed 1 base from V and 4 bases from J, with 14 bases in between. The CDR3 has 15 residues. CDR1 is SGHKS, CDR2 YYEKEE, per germline (reference sequence).

This sequence joins TRBV28 and TRBJ1-3; tentative D call: TRBD1 (5 bases). CDR1 and CDR2 from the germline V gene are MDHEN and SYDVKM. The V end lost 3 bases, the J end lost 4 bases, and 7 bases lay between the germline ends. This CDR3 contains 13 residues. This CDR3 reads CASSLGGGNTIYF. DNA of the CDR3: TGTGCCAGCAGTTTGGGGGGGGGAAACACCATATATTTT. The complete variable domain, with remaining parts taken from reference TRBV28 and TRBJ1-3, reads DVKVTQSSRYLVKRTGEKVFLECVQDMDHENMFWYRQDPGLGLRLIYFSYDVKMKEKGDIPEGYSVSREKKERFSLILESASTNQTSMYLCASSLGGGNTIYFGEGSWLTVV.

The rearrangement joins TRBV5-6 to TRBJ2-7; 7 bases map to TRBD1. This CDR3 region has 13 residues. Unmatched junction bases numbered 7, after V lost 4 bases and J lost 6 bases. CDR1 is SGHDT, CDR2 YYEEEE, per germline. The CDR3 sequence: CASSPPTGVEQYF. Written as DNA, the CDR3 is TGTGCCAGCAGCCCGCCCACAGGGGTCGAGCAGTACTTC. Full variable domain (outside the CDR3, taken from reference TRBV5-6 and TRBJ2-7): DAGVTQSPTHLIKTRGQQVTLRCSPKSGHDTVSWYQQALGQGPQFIFQYYEEEERQRGNFPDRFSGHQFPNYSSELNVNALLLGDSALYLCASSPPTGVEQYFGPGTRLTVT.

This sequence joins TRBV7-2 and TRBJ1-5; 10 bases fit TRBD1. The CDR3 extends over 14 amino acids. Germline V gene lookup returns CDR1 SGHTA and CDR2 FQGNSA. With V trimmed by 5 bases and J by 5 bases, 3 bases remained unmatched. CDR3 sequence (DNA): TGTGCCAGCAGCCCCGGGACAGGGGATCAGCCCCAGCATTTT. Translation gives CASSPGTGDQPQHF.

The rearrangement joins TRBV6-5 to TRBJ1-2; D uncertain. Trimming stripped 7 bases from V and 2 bases from J, with 11 bases between. The germline V gene encodes CDR1 MNHEY and CDR2 SVGAGI. CDR3 length: 13 residues. CDR3 sequence (DNA): TGTGCCAGCACCCTAGACTTAAACTATGGCTACACCTTC. It is translated as CASTLDLNYGYTF.

This clone was seen once. V gene TRBV7-5 combines with J gene TRBJ2-1. TRBV7-5 is listed as a pseudogene. This CDR3 has 13 amino acids. The CDR3 spells CARSPRFGGRQFF. CDR3 nucleotides: TGTGCCAGAAGCCCTCGGTTCGGTGGCCGGCAGTTCTTC.

The rearrangement joins TRBV10-3 to TRBJ2-7; no clear D gene. Deletions cut 4 bases from V and 0 bases from J, with 13 bases between. The V gene's germline CDR1 is ENHRY and CDR2 SYGVKD. CDR3 length: 15 residues. The CDR3 is CAISGGGVSSYEQYF. In DNA form, the CDR3 reads TGTGCCATCAGTGGTGGCGGTGTAAGCTCCTACGAGCAGTACTTC.

The rearrangement uses TRBV5-4 and TRBJ2-3; 10 positions match TRBD2. The germline gives CDR1 SGHNT, CDR2 YYREEE (reference sequence). The CDR3 is made up of 15 amino acids. Trimming cost V 2 bases and J 1 base; bases outside gene matches: 1. The CDR3 DNA reads as TGTGCCAGCAGCTTCGGACTAGCGGGCACAGATACGCAGTATTTT. Protein: CASSFGLAGTDTQYF. Complete variable domain (other parts from reference TRBV5-4 and TRBJ2-3): ETGVTQSPTHLIKTRGQQVTLRCSSQSGHNTVSWYQQALGQGPQFIFQYYREEENGRGNFPPRFSGLQFPNYSSELNVNALELDDSALYLCASSFGLAGTDTQYFGPGTRLTVL.

The chain links TRBV30 to TRBJ1-6, with 7 bases matching TRBD1. Trimming at V came to 1 base and at J to 7 bases, leaving 1 base not matched to a gene. The CDR3 contains 13 residues. Germline V gene lookup returns CDR1 GTSNPN and CDR2 SVGIG (reference sequence). For the CDR3, the DNA is TGTGCCTGGAGTGGACAGGGAAATTCACCCCTCCACTTT. The encoded protein is CAWSGQGNSPLHF.

The chain has TRBV18 and TRBJ2-2, with D possibly TRBD2 on 7 matching bases. The CDR3 is 18 residues long. Germline-derived CDR1 and CDR2 are KGHSH and LQKENI. V gave up 6 bases and J gave up 4 bases, with 24 bases separating them. The CDR3 sequence: CASSKAVGRGAGTGELFF. The CDR3 nucleotides read TGTGCCAGCTCGAAGGCAGTCGGACGGGGGGCTGGCACCGGGGAGCTGTTTTTT.

The chain uses TRBV4-1 and TRBJ2-1, with TRBD1 identical over 7 bases. J lost 3 bases, V lost 3 bases, and 5 bases had no gene match. Germline lookup yields CDR1 MGHRA and CDR2 YSYEKL. The CDR3 totals 15 residues. The CDR3 sequence is CASSHRDSGYNEQFF. The CDR3 DNA sequence: TGCGCCAGCAGCCATCGGGACAGCGGCTACAATGAGCAGTTCTTC.

V and J are TRBV28 and TRBJ2-1; 7 bases match TRBD2. Germline trimming cut 5 bases from V and 3 bases from J; bases unmatched to any gene: 13. The CDR3 totals 17 residues. Germline lookup yields CDR1 MDHEN and CDR2 SYDVKM. The CDR3 spells CASSTSIDGRYYNEQFF. In DNA, the CDR3 is TGTGCCAGCAGTACCTCCATCGACGGGAGGTACTACAATGAGCAGTTCTTC.